This is a list of T cell receptor beta chains from one sample in a study of T-cell memory formation after mild COVID-19. TCRdb reprocessed the 5' RACE reads with MiXCR, giving one entry per CDR3 protein. The sample yields 450,000 or so distinct CDR3 sequences, roughly 25% seen once. The sequencing input was PBMCs or a T cell subset sorted from them (not recorded which). These receptors all come from an adult woman who had mild COVID-19 (a few samples of this study predate the infection). Cell type and time point are not known. Both conserved end residues are part of each CDR3. The D gene is left open where the match is weak. Expanded clones are given a class, and other clones once, few, many or no size at all.

D gene: TRBD2; V gene: TRBV7-9; J gene: TRBJ2-7; clone size: NA; CDR3 DNA: TGTGCCAGCAGTCCGTCGTACGGGACTAGCGCCTACGAGCAGTACTTC; CDR3 protein: CASSPSYGTSAYEQYF
D gene: TRBD1; V gene: TRBV7-8; J gene: TRBJ2-7; clone size: few; CDR3 DNA: TGTGCCAGCAGCTCGGGACAGGGGGGAGAGCAGTACTTC; CDR3 protein: CASSSGQGGEQYF
D gene: TRBD1; V gene: TRBV20-1; J gene: TRBJ2-7; clone size: NA; CDR3 DNA: TGCAGTGCACGTGGACAGGGGGATTCCTACGAGCAGTACTTC; CDR3 protein: CSARGQGDSYEQYF
D gene: TRBD1; V gene: TRBV6-1; J gene: TRBJ1-4; clone size: NA; CDR3 DNA: TGTGCCAGCAAACCTGACAGGGTTGACGAAAAACTGTTTTTT; CDR3 protein: CASKPDRVDEKLFF
D gene: NA; V gene: TRBV19; J gene: TRBJ2-7; clone size: NA; CDR3 DNA: TGTGCCAGTATGAAACAGGGCCACTCCTACGAGCAGTACTTC; CDR3 protein: CASMKQGHSYEQYF
D gene: NA; V gene: TRBV12-3/TRBV12-4; J gene: TRBJ2-1; clone size: few; CDR3 DNA: TGTGCCAGCAGTCATACGGGGGTGTGGGGGTCAAATGAGCAGTTCTTC; CDR3 protein: CASSHTGVWGSNEQFF
D gene: TRBD2; V gene: TRBV18; J gene: TRBJ2-1; clone size: few; CDR3 DNA: TGTGCCAGCTCACCTTTGGCGGGAGGGAGCTCCTACAATGAGCAGTTCTTC; CDR3 protein: CASSPLAGGSSYNEQFF
D gene: NA; V gene: TRBV27; J gene: TRBJ2-7; clone size: NA; CDR3 DNA: TGTGCCAGCAGTTTCGAGGCAGGCTTAACCTACGAGCAGTACTTC; CDR3 protein: CASSFEAGLTYEQYF
D gene: NA; V gene: TRBV20-1; J gene: TRBJ1-1; clone size: few; CDR3 DNA: TGCAGTGCTAGGTACGTCGGGACCTACACTGAAGCTTTCTTT; CDR3 protein: CSARYVGTYTEAFF
D gene: NA; V gene: TRBV24-1; J gene: TRBJ1-4; clone size: few; CDR3 DNA: TGTGCCACCAGTGACACCGGGACCCAAGAAAAACTGTTTTTT; CDR3 protein: CATSDTGTQEKLFF
D gene: TRBD1; V gene: TRBV5-1; J gene: TRBJ2-3; clone size: NA; CDR3 DNA: TGCGCCAGCAGCGGATCCGGACAGGGGGATACGCAGTATTTT; CDR3 protein: CASSGSGQGDTQYF
D gene: NA; V gene: TRBV11-1; J gene: TRBJ2-7; clone size: few; CDR3 DNA: TGTGCCAGCAGCTTAACCAGGGTGACTAGAGTCTACGAGCAGTACTTC; CDR3 protein: CASSLTRVTRVYEQYF
D gene: TRBD1; V gene: TRBV7-6; J gene: TRBJ2-2; clone size: many; CDR3 DNA: TGTGCCAGCAGCTTACTAGGGACAGGGAACACCGGGGAGCTGTTTTTT; CDR3 protein: CASSLLGTGNTGELFF
D gene: NA; V gene: TRBV12-3/TRBV12-4; J gene: TRBJ2-2; clone size: NA; CDR3 DNA: TGTGCCTGGGGGGCGACAGGTTTCACCGGGGAGCTGTTTTTT; CDR3 protein: CAWGATGFTGELFF
D gene: NA; V gene: TRBV12-3/TRBV12-4; J gene: TRBJ2-7; clone size: NA; CDR3 DNA: TGTGCCAGCAGTTTATCTGGACACCTATCCTACGAGCAGTACTTC; CDR3 protein: CASSLSGHLSYEQYF
D gene: TRBD2; V gene: TRBV6-2/TRBV6-3; J gene: TRBJ2-2; clone size: NA; CDR3 DNA: TGTGCCAGCAGTTACTTCGCGGGAGTATCCGGGGAGCTGTTTTTT; CDR3 protein: CASSYFAGVSGELFF
D gene: TRBD1; V gene: TRBV12-3/TRBV12-4; J gene: TRBJ1-4; clone size: NA; CDR3 DNA: TGTGCCAGCAGTCTCAGGACAGGGTCTAATGAAAAACTGTTTTTT; CDR3 protein: CASSLRTGSNEKLFF
D gene: TRBD1; V gene: TRBV6-2/TRBV6-3; J gene: TRBJ2-2; clone size: NA; CDR3 DNA: TGTGCCAGCAGTGGCCGGGACAGCTACACCGGGGAGCTGTTTTTT; CDR3 protein: CASSGRDSYTGELFF
D gene: NA; V gene: TRBV5-6; J gene: TRBJ1-1; clone size: few; CDR3 DNA: TGTGCCAGCAGTTGGGTATCGAACACTGAAGCTTTCTTT; CDR3 protein: CASSWVSNTEAFF
D gene: TRBD1; V gene: TRBV25-1; J gene: TRBJ1-6; clone size: few; CDR3 DNA: TGTGCCAGCAGCGCCGCGGCAGGGGGGAATTCACCCCTCCACTTT; CDR3 protein: CASSAAAGGNSPLHF
D gene: NA; V gene: TRBV29-1; J gene: TRBJ2-2; clone size: few; CDR3 DNA: TGCAGCGTTGCCCTTGGACAGATACCCACCGGGGAGCTGTTTTTT; CDR3 protein: CSVALGQIPTGELFF
D gene: TRBD1; V gene: TRBV10-3; J gene: TRBJ2-7; clone size: NA; CDR3 DNA: TGTGCCATCAGGTCGGGACAGGGAACCTACGAGCAGTACTTC; CDR3 protein: CAIRSGQGTYEQYF
D gene: NA; V gene: TRBV2; J gene: TRBJ2-1; clone size: few; CDR3 DNA: TGTGCCAGCAGGAGTCCTTATAGCTCCTACAATGAGCAGTTCTTC; CDR3 protein: CASRSPYSSYNEQFF
D gene: NA; V gene: TRBV7-3; J gene: TRBJ2-7; clone size: many; CDR3 DNA: TGTGCCAGCAGCTTAACGAGGTCTAGCGACGAGCAGTACTTC; CDR3 protein: CASSLTRSSDEQYF
D gene: TRBD2; V gene: TRBV20-1; J gene: TRBJ2-7; clone size: NA; CDR3 DNA: TGCAGTGCTAGCCAGCCCGCAGCGGGAGTGGGCGAGCAGTACTTC; CDR3 protein: CSASQPAAGVGEQYF
D gene: NA; V gene: TRBV5-1; J gene: TRBJ2-3; clone size: few; CDR3 DNA: TGCGCCAGCAGCTTGGGGGGACACGGAGATACGCAGTATTTT; CDR3 protein: CASSLGGHGDTQYF
D gene: NA; V gene: TRBV29-1; J gene: TRBJ2-3; clone size: NA; CDR3 DNA: TGCAGCGCCGCTCATAGCACGGATACGCAGTATTTT; CDR3 protein: CSAAHSTDTQYF
D gene: NA; V gene: TRBV24-1; J gene: TRBJ2-3; clone size: few; CDR3 DNA: TGTGCCACCAGTTGGGGGATCACAGATACGCAGTATTTT; CDR3 protein: CATSWGITDTQYF
D gene: TRBD2; V gene: TRBV7-2; J gene: TRBJ2-3; clone size: few; CDR3 DNA: TGTGCCAGCAGCTTAGCCAGCGGGGCGACAGATACGCAGTATTTT; CDR3 protein: CASSLASGATDTQYF
D gene: NA; V gene: TRBV6-6; J gene: TRBJ2-1; clone size: NA; CDR3 DNA: TGTGCCAGCAGTTACTTGGGGGACAATGAGCAGTTCTTC; CDR3 protein: CASSYLGDNEQFF
D gene: TRBD1; V gene: TRBV7-2; J gene: TRBJ2-7; clone size: many; CDR3 DNA: TGTGCCAGCAGCTTAGGTGGGACAGGGGGCATCTACGAGCAGTACTTC; CDR3 protein: CASSLGGTGGIYEQYF
D gene: TRBD1; V gene: TRBV12-3/TRBV12-4; J gene: TRBJ1-2; clone size: few; CDR3 DNA: TGTGCCAGCAGTTTATCACAGGGGGCTTTCTATGGCTACACCTTC; CDR3 protein: CASSLSQGAFYGYTF
D gene: TRBD1; V gene: TRBV24-1; J gene: TRBJ1-2; clone size: NA; CDR3 DNA: TGTGCCACCAGTGATCCGACAGGGGGCTATGGCTACACCTTC; CDR3 protein: CATSDPTGGYGYTF
D gene: TRBD2; V gene: TRBV7-2; J gene: TRBJ2-1; clone size: NA; CDR3 DNA: TGTGCCAGCCTCTTCGGGCTAGCGGGGGGGGACAATGAGCAGTTCTTC; CDR3 protein: CASLFGLAGGDNEQFF
D gene: TRBD2; V gene: TRBV18; J gene: TRBJ2-7; clone size: NA; CDR3 DNA: TGTGCCAGCTCACCCCGGACTAGCGGAAGCGAGCAGTACTTC; CDR3 protein: CASSPRTSGSEQYF